The 4 T cell receptor beta chains presented below share a single source sample, sequenced in a study of T cell clusters in autoimmune cytopenias. Each sample's input was roughly 270 ng genomic DNA, 30,000 to 45,000 genome equivalents. One tube held mixed TRB-A and TRB-B primer pools for touch-down PCR. TCRdb reanalyzed the multiplex PCR reads, giving one entry per CDR3 protein sequence and no DNA. The sample shows about 490 distinct CDR3 sequences, and roughly 25% sits with its ten largest clones. This same sample was also part of a study on T cell repertoires in aging, cancer and after chemotherapy.

Sequenced input: peripheral blood. Receptors originate from a human donor in good health.

Considering frequency, this clonotype is large. This chain uses TRBV6-1 with TRBJ1-5; lacking DNA, the TRBD1 call made by TCRdb goes unchecked. The CDR3 is made up of 15 amino acids. Germline V gene sequence: CDR1 MNHNS, CDR2 SASEGT. The CDR3 loop reads CASSEEGRANQPQHF.

In terms of frequency, this clonotype is large (0.1 to 1%). The chain links TRBV13 to TRBJ2-4; TCRdb outputs TRBD2, but without DNA this stays unchecked. Per the germline V gene, CDR1 is PRHDT and CDR2 is FYEKMQ (reference sequence). The CDR3 is 16 amino acids. The CDR3 protein is CASSLVGRYAKNIQYF.

This clonotype is medium-sized (0.01 to 0.1%) by frequency. This sequence joins TRBV20-1 and TRBJ2-5; TCRdb returns TRBD1, unconfirmable since there is no DNA. CDR1 and CDR2 from the germline V gene are DFQATT and SNEGSKA (reference sequence). The CDR3 runs 13 residues. CDR3 loop: CSAWDRTRETQYF.

The rearrangement uses TRBV11-1 and TRBJ2-3; TCRdb lists TRBD2, though no DNA is available to test this call. This CDR3 contains 16 residues. Germline V lookup: CDR1 SGHAT, CDR2 FQDESV (reference sequence). The CDR3 protein is CASSGPAGASTDTQYF.